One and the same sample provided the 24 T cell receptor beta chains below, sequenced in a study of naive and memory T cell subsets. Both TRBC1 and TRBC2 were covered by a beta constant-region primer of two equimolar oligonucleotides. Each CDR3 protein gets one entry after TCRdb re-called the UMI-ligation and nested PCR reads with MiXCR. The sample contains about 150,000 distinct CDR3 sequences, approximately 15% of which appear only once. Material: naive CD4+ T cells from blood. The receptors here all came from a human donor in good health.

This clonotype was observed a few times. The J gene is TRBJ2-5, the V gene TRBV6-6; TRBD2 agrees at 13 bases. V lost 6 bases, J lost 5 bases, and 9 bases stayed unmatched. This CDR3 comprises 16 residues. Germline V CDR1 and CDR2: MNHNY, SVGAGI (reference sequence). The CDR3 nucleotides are TGTGCCAGCAGAACTAGCGGGAGGGCTTCCAGGGAGACCCAGTACTTC. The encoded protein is CASRTSGRASRETQYF.

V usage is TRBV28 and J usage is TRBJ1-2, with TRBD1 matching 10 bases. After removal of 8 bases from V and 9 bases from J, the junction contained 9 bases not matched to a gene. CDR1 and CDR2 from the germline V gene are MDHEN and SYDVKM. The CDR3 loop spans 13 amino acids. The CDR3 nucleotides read TGTGCCAGCCGCACGACAGGGGGCCGAAGCTACACCTTC. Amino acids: CASRTTGGRSYTF.

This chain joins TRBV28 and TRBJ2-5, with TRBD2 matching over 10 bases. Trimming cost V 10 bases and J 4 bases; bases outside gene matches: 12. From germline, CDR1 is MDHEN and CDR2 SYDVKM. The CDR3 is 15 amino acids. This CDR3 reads CANGTSGRAVETQYF. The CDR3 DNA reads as TGTGCCAATGGGACAAGCGGGAGGGCCGTAGAGACCCAGTACTTC.

The CDR3 spells CASSDRGLATDTQYF. For the CDR3, the DNA is TGTGCCAGCAGTGACCGGGGACTAGCAACAGATACGCAGTATTTT. V gene TRBV6-4 combines with J gene TRBJ2-3, with 9 bases identical to TRBD2. The V gene's germline CDR1 is MRHNA and CDR2 SNTAGT. The CDR3 runs to 15 residues. With V trimmed by 2 bases and J by 3 bases, 3 bases remained unmatched.

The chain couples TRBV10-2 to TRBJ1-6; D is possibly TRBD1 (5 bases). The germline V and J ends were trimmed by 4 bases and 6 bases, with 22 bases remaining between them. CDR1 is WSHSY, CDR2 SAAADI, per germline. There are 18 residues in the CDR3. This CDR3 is CASSGAPRGRTSNSPLHF. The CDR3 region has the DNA TGCGCCAGCAGTGGAGCGCCGCGGGGCCGGACATCTAATTCACCCCTCCACTTT.

CDR3 protein: CASSTGTSGSVQYF. The CDR3 nucleotides read TGTGCCAGCAGTACCGGGACTAGCGGGAGTGTGCAGTACTTC. This chain uses TRBV12-3 or TRBV12-4 with TRBJ2-7; 14 bases line up with TRBD2. This CDR3 has 14 residues. V shed 5 bases, J shed 9 bases, and the junction held 6 bases outside the gene matches.

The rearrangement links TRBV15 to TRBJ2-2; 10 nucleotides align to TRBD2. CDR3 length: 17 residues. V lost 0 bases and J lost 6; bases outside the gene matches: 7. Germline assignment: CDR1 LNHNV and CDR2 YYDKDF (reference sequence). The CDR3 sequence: CATSRDRGTSVAGELFF. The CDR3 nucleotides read TGTGCCACCAGCAGAGATAGGGGGACTAGCGTGGCCGGGGAGCTGTTTTTT. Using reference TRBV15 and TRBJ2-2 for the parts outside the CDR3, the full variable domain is DAMVIQNPRYQVTQFGKPVTLSCSQTLNHNVMYWYQQKSSQAPKLLFHYYDKDFNNEADTPDNFQSRRPNTSFCFLDIRSPGLGDTAMYLCATSRDRGTSVAGELFFGEGSRLTVL.

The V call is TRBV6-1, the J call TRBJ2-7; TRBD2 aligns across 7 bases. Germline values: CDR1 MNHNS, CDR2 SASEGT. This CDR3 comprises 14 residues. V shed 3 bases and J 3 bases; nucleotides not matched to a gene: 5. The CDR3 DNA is TGTGCCAGCAGTGAGCCAGGGAGGGACTACGAGCAGTACTTC. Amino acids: CASSEPGRDYEQYF.

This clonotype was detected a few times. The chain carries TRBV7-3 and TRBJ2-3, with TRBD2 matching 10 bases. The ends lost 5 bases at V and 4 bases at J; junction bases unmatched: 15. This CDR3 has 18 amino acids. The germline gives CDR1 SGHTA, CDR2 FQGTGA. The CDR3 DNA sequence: TGTGCCAGCAGCCTATTAAGCGGGAGGGCCAGGTCCGCAGATACGCAGTATTTT. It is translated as CASSLLSGRARSADTQYF.

This CDR3 is CASSQDWTSGELFF. For the CDR3, the DNA is TGTGCCAGCAGCCAAGACTGGACATCAGGGGAGCTGTTTTTT. The chain uses TRBV14 and TRBJ2-2; D perhaps matches TRBD1 (5 bases). V dropped 0 bases and J dropped 8 bases, with 10 bases sitting between them. The CDR3 sequence is 14 residues long. Germline V CDR1 and CDR2: SGHDN, FVKESK.

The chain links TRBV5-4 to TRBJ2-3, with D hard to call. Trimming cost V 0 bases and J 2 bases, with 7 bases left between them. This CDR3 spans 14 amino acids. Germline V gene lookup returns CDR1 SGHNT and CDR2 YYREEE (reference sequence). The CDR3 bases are TGTGCCAGCAGCTTGGACTATATCACAGATACGCAGTATTTT. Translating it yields CASSLDYITDTQYF.

CDR3 DNA sequence: TGTGCCAGCAGTTTTGGGACTAGCGGGATATATTCCGAGCAGTACTTC. It is translated as CASSFGTSGIYSEQYF. This chain links TRBV28 with TRBJ2-7; 13 bases are a match to TRBD2. The J segment lost 6 bases and the V segment lost 3 bases, leaving 8 bases of the junction unmatched. Germline-derived CDR1 and CDR2 are MDHEN and SYDVKM. The CDR3 contains 16 residues.

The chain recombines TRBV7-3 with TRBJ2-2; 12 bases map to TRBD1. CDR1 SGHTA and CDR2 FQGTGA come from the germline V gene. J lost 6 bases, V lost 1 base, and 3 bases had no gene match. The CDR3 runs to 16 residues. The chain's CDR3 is CASSLRGQGAPGELFF. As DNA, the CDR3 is TGTGCCAGCAGCTTAAGGGGACAGGGGGCTCCCGGGGAGCTGTTTTTT.

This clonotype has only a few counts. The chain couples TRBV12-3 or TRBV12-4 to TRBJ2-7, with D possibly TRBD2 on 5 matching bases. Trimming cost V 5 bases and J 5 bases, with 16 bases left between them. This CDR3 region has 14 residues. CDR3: CASSPYGRGDEQYF. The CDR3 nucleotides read TGTGCCAGCAGTCCATACGGTCGGGGAGACGAGCAGTACTTC.

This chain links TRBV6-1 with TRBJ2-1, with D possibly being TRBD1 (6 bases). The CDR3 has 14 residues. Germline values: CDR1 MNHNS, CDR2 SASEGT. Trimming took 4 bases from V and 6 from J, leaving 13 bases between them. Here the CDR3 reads CASSVDRGSNEQFF. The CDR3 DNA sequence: TGTGCCAGCAGTGTAGATAGGGGGAGCAATGAGCAGTTCTTC.

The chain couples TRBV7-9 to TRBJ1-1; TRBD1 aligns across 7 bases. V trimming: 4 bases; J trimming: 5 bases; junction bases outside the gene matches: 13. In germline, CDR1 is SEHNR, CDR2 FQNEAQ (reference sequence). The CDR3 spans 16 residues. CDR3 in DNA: TGTGCCAGCAGCTCGAGGGGGCGAGACAGTTGGACTGAAGCTTTCTTT. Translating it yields CASSSRGRDSWTEAFF.

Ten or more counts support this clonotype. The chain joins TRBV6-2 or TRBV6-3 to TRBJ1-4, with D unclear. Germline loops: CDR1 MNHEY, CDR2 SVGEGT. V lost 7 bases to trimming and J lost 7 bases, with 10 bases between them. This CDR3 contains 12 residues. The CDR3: CASISSAEKLFF. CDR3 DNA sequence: TGTGCCAGCATCAGCAGCGCTGAAAAACTGTTTTTT.

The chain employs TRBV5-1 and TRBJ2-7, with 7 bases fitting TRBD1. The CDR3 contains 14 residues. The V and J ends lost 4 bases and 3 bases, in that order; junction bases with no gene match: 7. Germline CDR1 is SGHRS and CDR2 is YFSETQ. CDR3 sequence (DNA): TGCGCCAGCAGCCGCCGGGACAGCAACTACGAGCAGTACTTC. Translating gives CASSRRDSNYEQYF. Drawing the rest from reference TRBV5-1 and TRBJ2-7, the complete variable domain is KAGVTQTPRYLIKTRGQQVTLSCSPISGHRSVSWYQQTPGQGLQFLFEYFSETQRNKGNFPGRFSGRQFSNSRSEMNVSTLELGDSALYLCASSRRDSNYEQYFGPGTRLTVT.

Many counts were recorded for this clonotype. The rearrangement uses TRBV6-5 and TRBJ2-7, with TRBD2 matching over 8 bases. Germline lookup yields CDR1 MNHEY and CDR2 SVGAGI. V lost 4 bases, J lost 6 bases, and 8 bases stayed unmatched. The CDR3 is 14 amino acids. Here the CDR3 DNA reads TGTGCCAGCAGTTCAGCGGGAGAGGTAGGCGAGCAGTACTTC. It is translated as CASSSAGEVGEQYF.

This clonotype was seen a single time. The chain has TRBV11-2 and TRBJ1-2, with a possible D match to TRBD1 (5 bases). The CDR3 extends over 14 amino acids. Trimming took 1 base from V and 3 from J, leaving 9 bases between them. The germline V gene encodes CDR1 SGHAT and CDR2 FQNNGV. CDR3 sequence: CASSLGLGDYGYTF. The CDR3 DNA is TGTGCCAGCAGCTTAGGCCTGGGGGACTATGGCTACACCTTC.

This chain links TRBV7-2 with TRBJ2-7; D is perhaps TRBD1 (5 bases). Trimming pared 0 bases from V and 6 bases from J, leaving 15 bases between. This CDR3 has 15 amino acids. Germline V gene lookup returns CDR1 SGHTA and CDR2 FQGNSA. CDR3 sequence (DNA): TGTGCCAGCAGCTTAGCTGGGCAGGGTACCACCGAGCAGTACTTC. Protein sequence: CASSLAGQGTTEQYF.

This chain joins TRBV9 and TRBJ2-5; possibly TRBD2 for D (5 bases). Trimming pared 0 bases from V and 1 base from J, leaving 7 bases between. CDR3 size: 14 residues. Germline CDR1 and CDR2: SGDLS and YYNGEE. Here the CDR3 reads CASSVGRGQETQYF. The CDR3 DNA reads TGTGCCAGCAGCGTAGGACGGGGCCAAGAGACCCAGTACTTC.

CDR3 coding DNA: TGTGCCAGCAGTTACTCTGGAGAGTTCCATTCACCCCTCCACTTT. Translation: CASSYSGEFHSPLHF. The chain joins TRBV6-5 to TRBJ1-6; D is undetermined. CDR1 and CDR2 from the germline V gene are MNHEY and SVGAGI. V dropped 0 bases and J dropped 8 bases, with 11 bases sitting between them. This CDR3 contains 15 residues.

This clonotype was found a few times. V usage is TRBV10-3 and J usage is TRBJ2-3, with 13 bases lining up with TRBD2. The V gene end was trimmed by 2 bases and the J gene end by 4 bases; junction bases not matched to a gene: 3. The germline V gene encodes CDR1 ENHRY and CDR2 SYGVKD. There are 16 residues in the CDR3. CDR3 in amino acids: CAISEGLAGEADTQYF. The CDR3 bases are TGTGCCATCAGTGAGGGACTAGCGGGAGAGGCAGATACGCAGTATTTT.